The sample holds a few counts of the clone carrying this T cell receptor (beta chain). Antigen specificity is unknown. This sample stems from a study of T cell clonotyping in hematopoietic cell transplantation. At the level of the study: Recipient samples before transplant were obtained post-cytoreduction.

The CDR3 has 14 amino acids. V dropped 7 bases and J dropped 6 bases, with 15 bases sitting between them. Germline CDR1 is MNHEY and CDR2 is SVGAGI. Study conclusions and caveats: At the given depth, recipient repertoires were over 95% de novo clonotypes. Without cell sorting, CD4 versus CD8 contributions remain unresolved.

TCRdb's table, derived via immunoSEQ multiplex PCR, lists solely in-frame clones and lacks some. This table has about 69,000 clones, approximately 95% appearing once. Time point in this sample: recipient sample about 28 days before transplant, after cytoreduction. The chain links TRBV6-5 to TRBJ2-2; the D gene is possibly TRBD1 (5 bases). This receptor was taken from a woman aged 45-65 years with acute myeloid leukemia. Some clones in this sample may be carry-over from other donors' samples. The sequencing here drew on peripheral blood mononuclear cells, taken before stem cell transplant. CDR3 in DNA: TGTGCCAGCAATCCGAGTGAAGGGGCCGGGGAGCTGTTTTTT. Protein product: CASNPSEGAGELFF.